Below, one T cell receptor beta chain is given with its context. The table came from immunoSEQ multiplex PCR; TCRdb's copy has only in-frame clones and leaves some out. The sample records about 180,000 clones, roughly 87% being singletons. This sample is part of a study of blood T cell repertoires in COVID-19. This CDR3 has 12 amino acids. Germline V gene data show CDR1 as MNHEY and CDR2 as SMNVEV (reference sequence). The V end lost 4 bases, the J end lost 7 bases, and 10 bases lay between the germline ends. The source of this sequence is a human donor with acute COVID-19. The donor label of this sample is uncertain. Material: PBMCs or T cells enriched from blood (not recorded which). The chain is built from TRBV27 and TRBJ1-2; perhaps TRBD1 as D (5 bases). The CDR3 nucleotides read TGTGCCAGCAGTTCGGTGGGGGGTGGCTACACCTTC. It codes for CASSSVGGGYTF.